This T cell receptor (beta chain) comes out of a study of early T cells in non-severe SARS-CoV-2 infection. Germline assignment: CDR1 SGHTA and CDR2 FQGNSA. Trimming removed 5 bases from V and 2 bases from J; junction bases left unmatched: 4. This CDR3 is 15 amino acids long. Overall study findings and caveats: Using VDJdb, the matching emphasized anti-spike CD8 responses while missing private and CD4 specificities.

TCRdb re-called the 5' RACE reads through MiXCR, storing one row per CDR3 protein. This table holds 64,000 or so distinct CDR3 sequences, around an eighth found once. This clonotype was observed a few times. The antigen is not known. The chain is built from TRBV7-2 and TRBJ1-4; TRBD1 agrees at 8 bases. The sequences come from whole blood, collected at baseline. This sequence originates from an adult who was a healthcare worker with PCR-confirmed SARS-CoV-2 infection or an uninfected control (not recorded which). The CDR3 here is CASSTDRVTNEKLFF. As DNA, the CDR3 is TGTGCCAGCAGCACGGACAGGGTCACTAATGAAAAACTGTTTTTT.